This T cell receptor (beta chain) appears in the sequencing data of a study of CD8 T cells in ankylosing spondylitis. Whole-study findings and limits: Reportedly, disease-linked clones are significantly enriched in ankylosing spondylitis patients' matched synovial fluid. Certain motif variants had earlier appeared in reactive arthritis synovial fluid and blood. There was a TCR beta motif, made of several highly homologous variants, that appeared characteristic of ankylosing spondylitis blood.

Trimming took off 0 bases at V and 4 bases at J, with 7 bases between the two ends. The germline gives CDR1 SGHRS, CDR2 YFSETQ. This CDR3 is 13 amino acids long. One entry per CDR3 protein, called by TCRdb with MiXCR from the 5' RACE reads. The table has 450,000 or so distinct CDR3 sequences, roughly 27% seen once. About this clonotype: Its antigen is unidentified.

The specimen was blood, either unsorted or a sorted T cell fraction (not recorded which). This sequence joins TRBV5-1 and TRBJ1-1; D gene unclear. This TCR derives from a male donor with ankylosing spondylitis. CDR3 DNA: TGCGCCAGCAGCTTGGTATATTCCACTGAAGCTTTCTTT. Translated, it gives CASSLVYSTEAFF.